The T cell receptor (beta chain) described here comes from a study of T cell responses to AZD1222 COVID-19 vaccine. Study-level points and caveats: Spike as a whole was targeted by vaccine-associated CD4 TCRs, dominant at 160-218 and 743-854.

On this clone itself: Its antigen is unknown.

Produced via immunoSEQ multiplex PCR; TCRdb's table is partial and in-frame only. The sample has roughly 100,000 clones, 80% to 85% seen once. The input for sequencing was peripheral blood, taken on day 0 of AZD1222 vaccination. This TCR was recovered from an adult in good health.

CDR3 residues: CASSLPLSEGKGWSGELFF. The CDR3 DNA is TGTGCCAGCAGCTTGCCCCTTTCGGAGGGGAAAGGCTGGTCCGGGGAGCTGTTTTTT. The rearrangement uses TRBV5-4 and TRBJ2-2; D is perhaps TRBD2 (6 bases). The CDR3 is 19 amino acids. The germline CDR1 and CDR2 sequences are SGHNT and YYREEE (reference sequence). V lost 1 base, J lost 6 bases, and 25 bases lay in between.